This T cell receptor (beta chain) was sequenced during a study of PD-1 blockade in mismatch repair-deficient tumors (dated by TCRdb to 2016 to 2017). Describing the broader study: Between late 2013 and 2016, the trial enrolled roughly 86 consecutive patients with some eleven types of mismatch repair-deficient cancer, all of whom had received prior treatment and were progressing. Tumor-associated T cell clones were tracked in the peripheral blood of patients responding to PD-1 blockade by deep sequencing of TCR CDR3 regions. Points the paper makes about the study in general: Clones residing in the tumor, which were often undetectable in blood before treatment, expanded quickly after pembrolizumab and then contracted, generally before radiologic responses.

Mismatch repair deficiency was established in every enrolled patient by polymerase chain reaction or immunohistochemistry. TCR sequencing was carried out for three patients who responded to pembrolizumab therapy. Pembrolizumab PD-1 blockade was prospectively tested in advanced mismatch repair-deficient cancers, regardless of tissue of origin, in the phase II trial. Peripheral blood T cell samples were serially collected before and at multiple times after PD-1 blockade was started. The timing of each blood sample was reported as weeks after the first dose of pembrolizumab. Receptor amplification or capture employed the immunoSEQ multiplex PCR assay. TCRdb carries this immuneACCESS record with in-frame sequences only. Its versions omit some clonotypes, under half of them owing to an unresolved V gene in the studies checked, with the rest unexplained. This sample gives some 48,000 clones in total; over 75% of them show up just once. The ten largest account for 7% to 8.5% of the sample.

Counted from cysteine to phenylalanine, this CDR3 has 15 amino acids. Just the 45-base CDR3 DNA is kept, in frame starting at base 1. CDR1 and CDR2 are read off the germline V gene as SGHAT and FQNNGV. V was cut back by 0 bases and J by 7 bases, leaving a gap of 13 bases between them. Details on this clone: This receptor's antigen is unknown. The input lacks base qualities; no much larger clone sits a single base away.

The sequenced sample was peripheral blood, obtained less than 21 weeks after starting pembrolizumab. The chain links TRBV11-2 with TRBJ2-1; the D gene cannot be named for sure. This TCR was recovered from an adult with mismatch repair-deficient cancer. The DNA sequence reads TGTGCCAGCAGCTTAGACGCAAGTGGTTGGAATGAGCAGTTCTTC. Protein translation: CASSLDASGWNEQFF.